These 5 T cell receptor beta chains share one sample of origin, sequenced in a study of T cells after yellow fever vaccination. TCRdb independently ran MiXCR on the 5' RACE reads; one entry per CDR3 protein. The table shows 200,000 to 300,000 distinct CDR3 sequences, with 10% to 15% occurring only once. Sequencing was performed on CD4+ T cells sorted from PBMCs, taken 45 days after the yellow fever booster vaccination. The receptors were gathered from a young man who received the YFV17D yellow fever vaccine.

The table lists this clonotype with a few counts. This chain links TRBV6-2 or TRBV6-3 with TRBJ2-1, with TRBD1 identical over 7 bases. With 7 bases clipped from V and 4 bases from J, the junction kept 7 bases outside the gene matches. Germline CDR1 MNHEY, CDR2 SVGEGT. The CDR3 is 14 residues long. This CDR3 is CASNPGTDYNEQFF. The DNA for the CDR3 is TGTGCCAGCAATCCCGGGACAGATTACAATGAGCAGTTCTTC.

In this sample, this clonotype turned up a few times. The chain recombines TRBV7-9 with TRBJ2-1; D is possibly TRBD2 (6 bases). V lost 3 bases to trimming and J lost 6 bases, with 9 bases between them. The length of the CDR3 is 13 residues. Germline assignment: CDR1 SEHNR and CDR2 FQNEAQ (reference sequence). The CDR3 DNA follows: TGTGCCAGCAGCTTTTACGGGAGCAATGAGCAGTTCTTC. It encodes CASSFYGSNEQFF.

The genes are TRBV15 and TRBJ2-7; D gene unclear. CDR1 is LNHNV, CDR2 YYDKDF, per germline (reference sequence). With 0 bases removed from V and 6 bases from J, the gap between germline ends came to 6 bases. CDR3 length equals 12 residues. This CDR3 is CATSREMGEQYF. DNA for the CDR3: TGTGCCACCAGCAGAGAAATGGGCGAGCAGTACTTC.

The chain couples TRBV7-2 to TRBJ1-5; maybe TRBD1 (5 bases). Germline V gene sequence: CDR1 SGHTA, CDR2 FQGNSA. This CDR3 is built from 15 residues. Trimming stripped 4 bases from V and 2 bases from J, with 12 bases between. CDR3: CASSSGHLGNQPQHF. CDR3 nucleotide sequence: TGTGCCAGCAGCTCAGGACACCTTGGCAATCAGCCCCAGCATTTT.

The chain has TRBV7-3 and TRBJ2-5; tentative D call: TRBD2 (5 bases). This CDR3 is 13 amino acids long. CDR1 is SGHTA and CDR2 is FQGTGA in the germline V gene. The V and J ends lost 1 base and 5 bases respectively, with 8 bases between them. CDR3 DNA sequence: TGTGCCAGCAGCTTAAGGGAGAGGGAGACCCAGTACTTC. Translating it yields CASSLRERETQYF.